This entry is about one T cell receptor (beta chain). Its specificity is unknown. The sample belongs to a study of OX40 agonist ivuxolimab in advanced cancers. Whole-study context: Patients were treated with intravenous ivuxolimab, dosed at 0.01 to 10 mg/kg and infused every 2 weeks. Males comprised around four fifths of the group, whose mean age was approximately 62 years (range about 20 to 85).

Using immunoSEQ multiplex PCR, the repertoire was profiled, and TCRdb retains in-frame clones only, with some absent. Altogether tens of thousands of clones are present, roughly 82% being singletons, with the ten largest covering roughly a tenth. Study findings and constraints: Part of the nonresponder group also had normalized T-cell clonal expansion that was low. The investigators did not determine what antigen specificity the expanded peripheral T cells had.

The receptor was isolated from an adult with an advanced solid tumor such as melanoma, head and neck, liver or kidney cancer. The source was CD4+ or CD8+ T cells sorted from blood, collected in a trial of the OX40 agonist ivuxolimab.

The CDR3 loop reads CASSTGAGRFMNTEAFF. CDR3 DNA sequence: TGTGCCAGTAGTACGGGGGCAGGGCGCTTCATGAACACTGAAGCTTTCTTT. The chain carries TRBV19 and TRBJ1-1; the D gene is possibly TRBD1 (6 bases). V was pared by 4 bases and J by 0 bases, with 18 bases between. Germline assignment: CDR1 LNHDA and CDR2 SQIVND (reference sequence). This CDR3 has 17 amino acids.